One sample yielded the 25 T cell receptor beta chains listed below, sequenced in a study of cytomegalovirus exposure and HLA in healthy donors. PCR involved 60 Vbeta and 13 Jbeta primers. The data were produced by immunoSEQ multiplex PCR, yet TCRdb's version contains in-frame clones alone and is incomplete. Here the sample spans some 140,000 clones, around 80% being singletons. Source material: PBMCs. The source of these receptors is a man aged 40-49 years in good health and CMV-seropositive.

The V call is TRBV19, the J call TRBJ2-1, with TRBD1 identical over 9 bases. After removal of 4 bases from V and 8 bases from J, the junction contained 6 bases not matched to a gene. In germline, CDR1 is LNHDA, CDR2 SQIVND (reference sequence). This CDR3 has 14 amino acids. This CDR3 is CASSNYRGRDEQFF. The CDR3 bases are TGTGCCAGTAGTAACTACAGGGGGCGCGATGAGCAGTTCTTC.

V is TRBV5-1 and J is TRBJ1-1; 8 nucleotides line up with TRBD1. The CDR3 contains 16 residues. Per the germline V gene, CDR1 is SGHRS and CDR2 is YFSETQ. With V trimmed by 0 bases and J by 3 bases, 7 bases remained unmatched. CDR3 nucleotides: TGCGCCAGCAGCTTGGGACAGGGGACCCTCCACACTGAAGCTTTCTTT. Translated: CASSLGQGTLHTEAFF.

This clone was seen more than once but under ten times. This sequence joins TRBV7-6 and TRBJ2-1; 12 bases map to TRBD2. Germline CDR1 SGHVS, CDR2 FNYEAQ. The ends lost 1 base at V and 7 bases at J; junction bases unmatched: 11. The CDR3 spans 18 residues. The CDR3 is CASSLVLSRTSGTNEQFF. DNA of the CDR3: TGTGCCAGCAGCTTAGTACTTTCGAGGACTAGCGGGACGAATGAGCAGTTCTTC.

The J gene is TRBJ1-1, the V gene TRBV30; D might be TRBD1 (5 bases). Trimming removed 2 bases at V and 4 bases at J, with 8 bases between. The CDR3 runs 12 residues. Germline values: CDR1 GTSNPN, CDR2 SVGIG (reference sequence). CDR3: CAWSQDITEAFF. DNA of the CDR3: TGTGCCTGGAGTCAGGACATCACTGAAGCTTTCTTT.

The V and J genes are TRBV30 and TRBJ1-4; no clear D gene. The ends were cut back, 2 bases at V and 10 bases at J, with 8 bases in the middle. Per germline, CDR1 GTSNPN and CDR2 SVGIG (reference sequence). CDR3 size: 11 residues. As DNA, the CDR3 is TGTGCCTGGAGTACTGTTGGAAAACTGTTTTTT. Amino acids: CAWSTVGKLFF.

V usage is TRBV6-5 and J usage is TRBJ2-1; tentatively, D is TRBD2 (5 bases). Germline values: CDR1 MNHEY, CDR2 SVGAGI. The CDR3 is 15 residues long. V was shortened by 4 bases and J by 7 bases, with 17 bases between the two germline ends. The CDR3 DNA is TGTGCCAGCAGTTTATACGGGAACCGGAATAATGAGCAGTTCTTC. Translation gives CASSLYGNRNNEQFF.

V and J are TRBV11-1 and TRBJ2-1; 9 nucleotides match TRBD2. J gave up 6 bases and V 4 bases, and 16 bases lay outside the gene matches. Per germline, CDR1 SGHAT and CDR2 FQDESV (reference sequence). CDR3 length equals 18 residues. As DNA, the CDR3 is TGTGCCAGCAGCTCGACCCTAACGACTAGCGGAATCCCCAATGAGCAGTTCTTC. Its protein is CASSSTLTTSGIPNEQFF.

The V gene is TRBV10-3, the J gene TRBJ2-3, with 7 bases that match TRBD1. CDR1 is ENHRY and CDR2 is SYGVKD in the germline V gene. CDR3 length: 14 amino acids. With V trimmed by 4 bases and J by 2 bases, 3 bases remained unmatched. Here the CDR3 DNA reads TGTGCCATCAGTGCCGACAGGGACACAGATACGCAGTATTTT. This translates into CAISADRDTDTQYF.

This clone was seen only a few times. This rearrangement joins TRBV19 to TRBJ2-1; 9 nucleotides agree with TRBD1. This CDR3 is built from 15 residues. Germline CDR1 reads LNHDA; CDR2 reads SQIVND (reference sequence). The V and J ends lost 6 bases and 4 bases, in that order; junction bases with no gene match: 7. This CDR3 reads CASRPGQGGYNEQFF. The DNA of the CDR3 is TGTGCCAGTAGACCGGGACAGGGCGGGTACAATGAGCAGTTCTTC.

This clone was counted between two and nine times. The CDR3 coding sequence is TGCGCCAGCAGCTTCAGAGGGGGCGATCAGCCCCAGCATTTT. This translates into CASSFRGGDQPQHF. The chain uses TRBV5-1 and TRBJ1-5, with 7 bases identical to TRBD1. With V trimmed by 2 bases and J by 5 bases, 4 bases remained unmatched. This CDR3 has 14 amino acids. The V gene's germline CDR1 is SGHRS and CDR2 YFSETQ.

J is TRBJ1-1 and V is TRBV7-9, with 7 bases that match TRBD1. Germline V lookup: CDR1 SEHNR, CDR2 FQNEAQ (reference sequence). The CDR3 is 13 residues long. V lost 5 bases, J lost 5 bases, and 5 bases stayed unmatched. The CDR3 region is CASSLQGRTEAFF. Here the CDR3 DNA reads TGTGCCAGCAGCCTACAGGGGAGGACTGAAGCTTTCTTT.

J is TRBJ2-3 and V is TRBV5-1; maybe TRBD1 (7 bases). CDR3 length: 16 residues. Germline loops: CDR1 SGHRS, CDR2 YFSETQ. V was shortened by 2 bases and J by 3 bases, with 16 bases between the two germline ends. CDR3 DNA sequence: TGCGCCAGCAGCTTCCTCAGGGGGGCGCAGACAGATACGCAGTATTTT. It is translated as CASSFLRGAQTDTQYF.

V is TRBV10-1 and J is TRBJ2-2; 10 bases agree with TRBD2. Germline V gene lookup returns CDR1 WNHNN and CDR2 SYGVQD (reference sequence). V gave up 4 bases and J gave up 3 bases; unmatched junction bases: 5. There are 16 residues in the CDR3. CDR3 sequence: CASSGLAGEDTGELFF. The CDR3 bases are TGCGCCAGCAGTGGCCTAGCGGGAGAGGACACCGGGGAGCTGTTTTTT.

The chain joins TRBV28 to TRBJ1-3, with 9 bases that match TRBD1. V trimming: 5 bases; J trimming: 2 bases; junction bases outside the gene matches: 7. The germline V gene encodes CDR1 MDHEN and CDR2 SYDVKM. The CDR3 runs to 16 residues. CDR3 DNA: TGTGCCAGCAGTCCAGGACAGGGGAGGGCTGGAAACACCATATATTTT. Amino acids: CASSPGQGRAGNTIYF.

The rearrangement joins TRBV11-2 to TRBJ1-4; D not resolved. CDR3 length: 17 amino acids. Deletions cut 5 bases from V and 4 bases from J, with 20 bases between. Germline-derived CDR1 and CDR2 are SGHAT and FQNNGV. CDR3 bases: TGTGCCAGCAGCCGGCTAGGTAGTGGTTTGGGTAATGAAAAACTGTTTTTT. Protein sequence: CASSRLGSGLGNEKLFF.

The CDR3 loop reads CASSLQDSGNTIYF. CDR3 in DNA: TGTGCCAGTAGTTTACAAGACTCTGGAAACACCATATATTTT. This chain uses TRBV19 with TRBJ1-3; D remains ambiguous. Germline values: CDR1 LNHDA, CDR2 SQIVND (reference sequence). The CDR3 is 14 residues long. Trimming stripped 5 bases from V and 0 bases from J, with 8 bases between.

The rearrangement links TRBV5-6 to TRBJ1-6, with D maybe TRBD1 (5 bases). Trimming took off 0 bases at V and 8 bases at J, with 15 bases between the two ends. Germline V gene lookup returns CDR1 SGHDT and CDR2 YYEEEE. The CDR3 is 16 amino acids. The CDR3 loop is CASSLDPGPFDSPLHF. For the CDR3, the DNA is TGTGCCAGCAGCTTGGACCCAGGGCCCTTCGATTCACCCCTCCACTTT.

The J gene is TRBJ2-2, the V gene TRBV9, with 12 bases that match TRBD2. The CDR3 has 16 residues. V lost 1 base, J lost 4 bases, and 2 bases stayed unmatched. In germline, CDR1 is SGDLS, CDR2 YYNGEE. CDR3 protein: CASSVLAGGVTGELFF. As DNA, the CDR3 is TGTGCCAGCAGCGTACTAGCGGGAGGGGTCACCGGGGAGCTGTTTTTT. The entire variable domain, with the rest obtained from reference TRBV9 and TRBJ2-2, is as follows: DSGVTQTPKHLITATGQRVTLRCSPRSGDLSVYWYQQSLDQGLQFLIQYYNGEERAKGNILERFSAQQFPDLHSELNLSSLELGDSALYFCASSVLAGGVTGELFFGEGSRLTVL.

The chain has TRBV21-1 and TRBJ2-6; TRBD1 is taken as the D call from the table, unchecked against the DNA. TRBV21-1 represents a pseudogene. The CDR3 loop spans 18 amino acids. CDR3 region: CASSKGETVPSGANVLTF. As DNA, the CDR3 is TGTGCCAGCAGCAAAGGCGAGACAGTTCCCTCTGGGGCCAACGTCCTGACTTTC.

The chain employs TRBV28 and TRBJ2-5, with TRBD2 matching over 14 bases. Germline V gives CDR1 MDHEN, CDR2 SYDVKM. The V segment lost 8 bases and the J segment 5 bases; nucleotides outside the gene matches: 4. This CDR3 spans 14 amino acids. CDR3 DNA: TGTGCCAGCGGGGGGACTAGCGGGAGTGAGACCCAGTACTTC. Its protein is CASGGTSGSETQYF.

V gene TRBV15 combines with J gene TRBJ2-2; no reliable D call. The germline CDR1 and CDR2 sequences are LNHNV and YYDKDF (reference sequence). The CDR3 is made up of 15 amino acids. V lost 4 bases, J lost 1 base, and 10 bases lay in between. CDR3 sequence reads: CATSTLQMNTGELFF. DNA for the CDR3: TGTGCCACCAGCACATTACAGATGAACACCGGGGAGCTGTTTTTT.

The chain couples TRBV4-1 to TRBJ2-1; D possibly corresponds to TRBD2 (6 bases). The CDR3 is 17 amino acids. The germline V and J ends were trimmed by 4 bases and 0 bases, with 16 bases remaining between them. Per germline, CDR1 MGHRA and CDR2 YSYEKL. The CDR3: CASSLRVGLSSYNEQFF. In DNA, the CDR3 is TGCGCCAGCAGCCTGCGGGTGGGACTGAGCTCCTACAATGAGCAGTTCTTC.

The chain recombines TRBV7-2 with TRBJ2-7; possible D gene TRBD1, 6 bases. The CDR3 covers 13 residues. Germline CDR1 and CDR2: SGHTA and FQGNSA. The V end lost 2 bases, the J end lost 4 bases, and 9 bases lay between the germline ends. The DNA of the CDR3 is TGTGCCAGCAGCTTATTGGGGACATACGAGCAGTACTTC. Amino acids: CASSLLGTYEQYF.

The table lists this clone with a count of one. V usage is TRBV19 and J usage is TRBJ2-1; D remains unclear. The CDR3 has 17 amino acids. V shed 0 bases and J shed 0 bases, with 12 bases lying between them. The germline V gene encodes CDR1 LNHDA and CDR2 SQIVND (reference sequence). Here the CDR3 reads CASSIDQQISSYNEQFF. The CDR3 nucleotides are TGTGCCAGTAGTATAGATCAACAGATTAGCTCCTACAATGAGCAGTTCTTC. Combining the CDR3 with reference TRBV19 and TRBJ2-1 gives the whole variable domain DGGITQSPKYLFRKEGQNVTLSCEQNLNHDAMYWYRQDPGQGLRLIYYSQIVNDFQKGDIAEGYSVSREKKESFPLTVTSAQKNPTAFYLCASSIDQQISSYNEQFFGPGTRLTVL.

As to this clone: Other DNA sequences in the same sample also yield this CDR3. The chain is built from TRBV28 and TRBJ2-2, with 14 bases that match TRBD2. Losses at the gene ends were 3 bases for V and 5 bases for J; bases not matched to a gene: 2. Germline V gene sequence: CDR1 MDHEN, CDR2 SYDVKM. The CDR3 loop spans 16 amino acids. This CDR3 is CASSLGLAGVTGELFF. The CDR3 nucleotides are TGTGCCAGCAGTTTGGGACTAGCGGGAGTTACCGGGGAGCTGTTTTTT.